Following are 18 T cell receptor beta chains from one sample sequenced in a study of beta chain features in type 1 diabetes. Expressed TCRB transcripts got sequenced, as all isolated RNA was reverse transcribed. Clones were sequenced by immunoSEQ multiplex PCR, and TCRdb holds only the in-frame ones, with some missing. The table lists around 150,000 clones, under 9.5% of them singletons, with 0.65% in the top ten. The source material was central memory CD4+ T cells from blood. These receptors were obtained from a man between 18 and 29 years old in good health.

The chain uses TRBV5-6 and TRBJ2-7; TRBD2 matches 8 bases. V shed 2 bases, J shed 5 bases, and the junction held 12 bases outside the gene matches. CDR1 and CDR2 (germline): SGHDT, YYEEEE. The CDR3 totals 16 residues. This CDR3 reads CASSFGSGGAIDEQYF. CDR3 nucleotide sequence: TGTGCCAGCAGCTTTGGGTCGGGAGGGGCTATCGACGAGCAGTACTTC.

This clone was detected a few times. J is TRBJ2-1 and V is TRBV30; 16 bases agree with TRBD2. The CDR3 extends over 16 amino acids. From germline, CDR1 is GTSNPN and CDR2 SVGIG (reference sequence). After removal of 2 bases from V and 7 bases from J, the junction contained 5 bases not matched to a gene. This CDR3 reads CAWSTGTSGGANEQFF. CDR3 DNA sequence: TGTGCCTGGAGTACGGGGACTAGCGGGGGGGCAAATGAGCAGTTCTTC.

This clone was detected many times. The chain employs TRBV28 and TRBJ1-5, with D possibly being TRBD1 (6 bases). The V end was cut by 4 bases, the J end by 5 bases, with 9 bases between. From germline, CDR1 is MDHEN and CDR2 SYDVKM. The CDR3 length is 13 residues. The DNA for the CDR3 is TGTGCCAGCAGTTATCCAGGGGATCAGCCCCAGCATTTT. Amino acids: CASSYPGDQPQHF. Complete variable domain (other parts from reference TRBV28 and TRBJ1-5): DVKVTQSSRYLVKRTGEKVFLECVQDMDHENMFWYRQDPGLGLRLIYFSYDVKMKEKGDIPEGYSVSREKKERFSLILESASTNQTSMYLCASSYPGDQPQHFGDGTRLSIL.

V usage is TRBV30 and J usage is TRBJ1-4; D may be TRBD1 (6 bases). V was shortened by 7 bases and J by 3 bases, with 15 bases between the two germline ends. CDR3 length: 14 residues. The germline CDR1 and CDR2 sequences are GTSNPN and SVGIG (reference sequence). DNA of the CDR3: TGTGCCTTCGACGGACAGTCGGCTAATGAAAAACTGTTTTTT. Translated, it gives CAFDGQSANEKLFF. Based on the CDR3 plus reference TRBV30 and TRBJ1-4, the full variable domain is SQTIHQWPATLVQPVGSPLSLECTVEGTSNPNLYWYRQAAGRGLQLLFYSVGIGQISSEVPQNLSASRPQDRQFILSSKKLLLSDSGFYLCAFDGQSANEKLFFGSGTQLSVL.

The chain is built from TRBV30 and TRBJ1-5, with 9 bases lining up with TRBD1. Trimming removed 1 base from V and 7 bases from J; junction bases left unmatched: 11. The CDR3 sequence is 16 residues long. Germline lookup yields CDR1 GTSNPN and CDR2 SVGIG (reference sequence). CDR3 coding DNA: TGTGCCTGGAGTGACGGTCCCGGGACAGGGTACCAGCCCCAGCATTTT. Translating gives CAWSDGPGTGYQPQHF.

This chain links TRBV4-2 with TRBJ2-7; 9 positions agree with TRBD1. The V gene's germline CDR1 is LGHNA and CDR2 YNFKEQ. This CDR3 region has 18 residues. Unmatched junction bases numbered 16, after V lost 5 bases and J lost 2 bases. The CDR3 DNA reads as TGTGCCAGCAGCGTCTCCCACGCAGGGACAGGGCCCGCCTACGAGCAGTACTTC. Its translation is CASSVSHAGTGPAYEQYF.

The chain uses TRBV5-8 and TRBJ1-5; D is perhaps TRBD1 (6 bases). The CDR3 loop spans 17 amino acids. The germline V and J ends were trimmed by 1 base and 4 bases, with 18 bases remaining between them. Per the germline V gene, CDR1 is SGHTS and CDR2 is YDEGEE. The CDR3, as DNA: TGTGCCAGCAGCTTGTTCTTTTCCAGGGGACTAAATCAGCCCCAGCATTTT. This codes for CASSLFFSRGLNQPQHF.

This clone was seen a few times. In DNA, the CDR3 is TGCAGCGTTGAAGGGATCAGGGGCTGGACTGAAGCTTTCTTT. Its protein product is CSVEGIRGWTEAFF. The V gene is TRBV29-1, the J gene TRBJ1-1; maybe TRBD1 (6 bases). The CDR3 has 14 amino acids. With 1 base removed from V and 5 bases from J, the gap between germline ends came to 14 bases. Germline CDR1 SQVTM, CDR2 ANQGSEA.

The chain has TRBV15 and TRBJ2-5; D is ambiguous. V was cut by 0 bases and J by 4 bases, with 12 bases left in between. Germline values: CDR1 LNHNV, CDR2 YYDKDF (reference sequence). This CDR3 is 15 amino acids long. CDR3 residues: CATSRDSNVGETQYF. CDR3 coding DNA: TGTGCCACCAGCAGAGATTCGAACGTCGGAGAGACCCAGTACTTC.

This clone has more than one count but fewer than ten. J is TRBJ1-1 and V is TRBV5-4, with 8 bases fitting TRBD1. Losses at the gene ends were 5 bases for V and 1 base for J; bases not matched to a gene: 7. Looked up from germline, CDR1 is SGHNT and CDR2 is YYREEE (reference sequence). The CDR3 covers 15 residues. CDR3 bases: TGTGCCAGCAGGGACCTCGGACAGGGGAACACTGAAGCTTTCTTT. It translates to CASRDLGQGNTEAFF.

This clone was recorded at least ten times. The chain is built from TRBV2 and TRBJ2-5; D remains unclear. Germline assignment: CDR1 SNHLY and CDR2 FYNNEI. This CDR3 is built from 10 residues. The V gene lost 6 bases and the J gene lost 5 bases, with 4 bases spanning the gap. CDR3 sequence (DNA): TGTGCCAGCAGCCGGGAGACCCAGTACTTC. Translation: CASSRETQYF. The variable domain in full, completed from reference TRBV2 and TRBJ2-5, reads EPEVTQTPSHQVTQMGQEVILRCVPISNHLYFYWYRQILGQKVEFLVSFYNNEISEKSEIFDDQFSVERPDGSNFTLKIRSTKLEDSAMYFCASSRETQYFGPGTRLLVL.

The chain carries TRBV6-1 and TRBJ1-1; possible D gene TRBD1, 5 bases. Between the trimmed V and J ends, which lost 5 bases and 4 bases, there was a span of 14 bases. The CDR3 has 14 residues. The germline gives CDR1 MNHNS, CDR2 SASEGT. The CDR3 reads CASSKPGRRTEAFF. The CDR3 DNA follows: TGTGCCAGCAGTAAACCAGGGAGGCGCACTGAAGCTTTCTTT.

The chain uses TRBV10-3 and TRBJ2-1, with D possibly matching TRBD2 (5 bases). The germline V and J ends were trimmed by 1 base and 7 bases, with 11 bases remaining between them. There are 14 residues in the CDR3. Germline lookup yields CDR1 ENHRY and CDR2 SYGVKD. The CDR3 nucleotides are TGTGCCATCAGTGAGTATAGCGTTGGGAATGAGCAGTTCTTC. It specifies CAISEYSVGNEQFF.

This clone was found a few times. This rearrangement joins TRBV28 to TRBJ2-3, with 11 nucleotides matching TRBD1. Germline CDR1 is MDHEN and CDR2 is SYDVKM. V trimming: 5 bases; J trimming: 0 bases; junction bases outside the gene matches: 10. The CDR3 has 18 amino acids. CDR3 region: CASSPAGQGGRSTDTQYF. CDR3 coding DNA: TGTGCCAGCAGTCCCGCGGGACAGGGGGGTCGAAGCACAGATACGCAGTATTTT.

The chain combines TRBV30 with TRBJ1-5, with D possibly TRBD1 on 6 matching bases. Germline V gene lookup returns CDR1 GTSNPN and CDR2 SVGIG (reference sequence). The CDR3 covers 13 residues. V lost 3 bases and J lost 6, with 12 bases in between. CDR3 sequence (DNA): TGTGCCTGGAGCGAACAGGGCCCTCAGCCCCAGCATTTT. Its protein is CAWSEQGPQPQHF.

V gene TRBV18 combines with J gene TRBJ2-7; 14 nucleotides match TRBD2. CDR3 length: 18 amino acids. CDR1 KGHSH and CDR2 LQKENI come from the germline V gene. V shed 1 base and J 5 bases; nucleotides not matched to a gene: 10. The CDR3, as DNA: TGTGCCAGCTCACCACGTATCACCGGGACTAGCGGGAGAGACGAGCAGTACTTC. Protein product: CASSPRITGTSGRDEQYF.

This clone was seen more than once but under ten times. V gene TRBV5-1 combines with J gene TRBJ1-4; D is perhaps TRBD1 (5 bases). The ends were cut back, 3 bases at V and 8 bases at J, with 17 bases in the middle. CDR1 SGHRS and CDR2 YFSETQ come from the germline V gene. The CDR3 totals 15 residues. The CDR3 sequence: CASSSGVGQGEKLFF. The DNA for the CDR3 is TGCGCCAGCAGCTCTGGCGTAGGGCAGGGCGAAAAACTGTTTTTT.

This sequence joins TRBV19 and TRBJ2-1; 8 bases map to TRBD1. The junction had 5 bases not matched to a gene; V was cut back by 7 bases and J by 0 bases. The CDR3 covers 15 residues. Germline lookup yields CDR1 LNHDA and CDR2 SQIVND (reference sequence). The CDR3 DNA reads TGTGCCAGTATGAGCGACAGGGGCTCCTACAATGAGCAGTTCTTC. It specifies CASMSDRGSYNEQFF.